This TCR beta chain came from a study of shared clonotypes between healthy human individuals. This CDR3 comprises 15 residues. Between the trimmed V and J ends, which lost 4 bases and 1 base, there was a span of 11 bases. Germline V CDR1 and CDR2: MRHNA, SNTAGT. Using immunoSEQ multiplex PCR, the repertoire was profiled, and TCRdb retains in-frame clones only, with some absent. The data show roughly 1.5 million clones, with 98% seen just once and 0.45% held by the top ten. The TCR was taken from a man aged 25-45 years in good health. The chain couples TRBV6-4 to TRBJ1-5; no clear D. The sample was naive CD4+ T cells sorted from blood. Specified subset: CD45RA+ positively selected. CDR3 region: CASSVEGGSNQPQHF. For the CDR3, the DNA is TGTGCCAGCAGTGTTGAGGGAGGGAGCAATCAGCCCCAGCATTTT.